Listed below are T cell receptor beta chains from one sample, sequenced in a study of CXCR3-negative and CXCR3-positive naive CD8 T cells. After re-calling the 5' RACE reads, TCRdb lists one entry per CDR3 protein, DNA absent. The ten top clones account for approximately 1%, within a sample of roughly 93,000 distinct CDR3 sequences. Sequenced input: naive CXCR3+ CD8+ T cells from blood. These receptors originate from a human donor in good health. Some clones in this sample may be carry-over from other donors' samples. Each CDR3 is given with its conserved first and last residue. The order of the fields is V gene, J gene, CDR3 protein.

TRBV28	TRBJ1-1	CASSRRQGPTEAFF
TRBV5-6	TRBJ2-7	CASSFGQGEQEQYF
TRBV9	TRBJ2-7	CASSVASGPSYEQYF
TRBV11-2	TRBJ2-5	CASSFGAEETQYF
TRBV12-2	TRBJ2-1	CASRPPGPELLAGGGNEQFF
TRBV15	TRBJ2-7	CATSRVVGGYEQYF
TRBV29-1	TRBJ2-7	CSVEGDRQGVHEQYF
TRBV12-5	TRBJ2-2	CASGTSGGASGELFF
TRBV29-1	TRBJ2-7	CSVDLGTSYEQYF
TRBV4-1	TRBJ2-5	CASSPGGPRAQETQYF
TRBV15	TRBJ1-6	CATSTPGQGNNSPLHF
TRBV6-6	TRBJ2-1	CASSYSLGVGNEQFF
TRBV4-3	TRBJ1-3	CASSYGAASGDTIYF
TRBV24-1	TRBJ2-7	CATSDFYEQYF
TRBV20-1	TRBJ2-5	CSARGGLRQETQYF
TRBV5-1	TRBJ2-1	CASSLGLYEQFF
TRBV20-1	TRBJ2-7	CSARDGTVGTYEQYF
TRBV27	TRBJ1-2	CASSGAYGYTF
TRBV7-2	TRBJ2-3	CASRGGGQARTFRTDTQYF
TRBV12-3/TRBV12-4	TRBJ1-1	CASSLRGRGTGAFF
TRBV20-1	TRBJ2-1	CSAETGSAYNEQFF
TRBV7-2	TRBJ2-7	CASSENSGGPFYEQYF
TRBV12-3/TRBV12-4	TRBJ2-7	CASSLVKYEQYF
TRBV4-1	TRBJ2-7	CASSQAKGSPYEQYF
TRBV12-3/TRBV12-4	TRBJ2-2	CASSRLAGGYTGELFF
TRBV12-3/TRBV12-4	TRBJ2-3	CASSPAPFTDTQYF
TRBV14	TRBJ2-5	CASSQDEGRQETQYF
TRBV29-1	TRBJ2-5	CSVRSSGGAQETQYF
TRBV5-4	TRBJ2-7	CASSLAGYHEQYF
TRBV4-2	TRBJ2-7	CASSPGPSSGGAYEQYF
TRBV25-1	TRBJ1-2	CASSSPEQAWGYGYTF
TRBV7-2	TRBJ2-7	CASSSQGYEQYF
TRBV29-1	TRBJ1-2	CSVEGRSSYYGYTF
TRBV27	TRBJ2-5	CASSDSGQETQYF
TRBV24-1	TRBJ2-1	CATSPGREQFF
TRBV29-1	TRBJ2-1	CSVRLYNEQFF
TRBV9	TRBJ2-7	CASSANKDLSVYEQYF
TRBV29-1	TRBJ2-1	CSGYPSGVSYNEQFF
TRBV7-8	TRBJ1-1	CASSLQGWDTEAFF
TRBV7-7	TRBJ2-3	CASSAFLAGDTDTQYF
TRBV12-3/TRBV12-4	TRBJ2-1	CASSPGIASEQFF
TRBV27	TRBJ2-5	CASKRTYPETQYF
TRBV7-2	TRBJ1-4	CASSLSTGTTTNEKLFF
TRBV4-1	TRBJ2-1	CAGSQEWASGYEQFF
TRBV6-2/TRBV6-3	TRBJ2-1	CASSYSGTVSYNEQFF